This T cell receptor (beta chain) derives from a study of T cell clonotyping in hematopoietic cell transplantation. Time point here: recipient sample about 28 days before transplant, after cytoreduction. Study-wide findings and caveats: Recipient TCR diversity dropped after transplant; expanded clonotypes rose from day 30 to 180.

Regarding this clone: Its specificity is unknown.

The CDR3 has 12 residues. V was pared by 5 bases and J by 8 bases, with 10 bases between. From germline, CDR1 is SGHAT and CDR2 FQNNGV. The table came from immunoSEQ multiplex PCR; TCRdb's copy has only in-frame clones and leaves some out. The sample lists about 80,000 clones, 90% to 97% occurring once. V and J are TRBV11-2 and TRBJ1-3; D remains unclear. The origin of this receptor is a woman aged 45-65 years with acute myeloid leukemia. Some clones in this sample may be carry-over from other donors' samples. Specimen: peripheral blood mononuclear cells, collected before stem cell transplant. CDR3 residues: CASSTVGYTIYF. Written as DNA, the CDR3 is TGTGCCAGCAGCACAGTCGGTTACACCATATATTTT.